Listed here are 28 T cell receptor beta chains from one sample, sequenced in a study of graft-versus-host responses after intestinal transplantation. Their recognized antigens are unknown. Using immunoSEQ multiplex PCR, the repertoire was profiled, and TCRdb retains in-frame clones only, with some absent. In the table there are around 45,000 clones, around 90% of which are singletons. Specimen: unstimulated CD4+ T cells sorted from spleen or lymph node cells, collected before transplant. These receptors all stem from a human donor who was the organ donor for an intestinal transplant.

The chain uses TRBV5-4 and TRBJ2-3; D call uncertain. Germline CDR1 reads SGHNT; CDR2 reads YYREEE (reference sequence). The CDR3 covers 11 residues. The ends were cut back, 2 bases at V and 4 bases at J, with 2 bases in the middle. CDR3 in DNA: TGTGCCAGCAGCTTCGCAGATACGCAGTATTTT. Its protein is CASSFADTQYF.

The chain combines TRBV6-1 with TRBJ1-1; D is ambiguous. Germline loops: CDR1 MNHNS, CDR2 SASEGT. The CDR3 has 14 amino acids. Between the trimmed V and J ends, which lost 5 bases and 1 base, there was a span of 11 bases. The CDR3 region has the DNA TGTGCCAGCAGTCTGCAGAGATCGAACACTGAAGCTTTCTTT. This encodes CASSLQRSNTEAFF.

This clone was detected once. The chain employs TRBV7-6 and TRBJ2-2, with TRBD2 matching 9 bases. The V segment lost 5 bases and the J segment 7 bases; nucleotides outside the gene matches: 11. CDR1 is SGHVS and CDR2 is FNYEAQ in the germline V gene. The CDR3 consists of 16 residues. CDR3 in amino acids: CASSPRPSGTGGELFF. CDR3 bases: TGTGCCAGCAGCCCTCGGCCTAGCGGGACCGGCGGGGAGCTGTTTTTT.

In its sample, this clone was seen once. The chain combines TRBV7-2 with TRBJ2-1, with 12 nucleotides matching TRBD2. Germline CDR1 reads SGHTA; CDR2 reads FQGNSA. Unmatched junction bases numbered 4, after V lost 5 bases and J lost 5 bases. This CDR3 is 15 amino acids long. CDR3 nucleotide sequence: TGTGCCAGCAGCCCCAGACTAGCGGGAGACAATGAGCAGTTCTTC. It is translated as CASSPRLAGDNEQFF.

The chain is built from TRBV7-3 and TRBJ2-1; D call uncertain. The V end lost 10 bases, the J end lost 6 bases, and 16 bases lay between the germline ends. Germline CDR1 is SGHTA and CDR2 is FQGTGA. This CDR3 region has 13 residues. CDR3 coding DNA: TGTGCCACAGCTTTTTCCAGGACCAATGAGCAGTTCTTC. Residues: CATAFSRTNEQFF. The full variable domain, completed using reference TRBV7-3 and TRBJ2-1, is GAGVSQTPSNKVTEKGKYVELRCDPISGHTALYWYRQSLGQGPEFLIYFQGTGAADDSGLPNDRFFAVRPEGSVSTLKIQRTERGDSAVYLCATAFSRTNEQFFGPGTRLTVL.

This chain links TRBV7-2 with TRBJ2-7; D gene uncertain. V lost 3 bases and J lost 2, with 20 bases in between. The CDR3 sequence is 17 residues long. CDR1 and CDR2 (germline): SGHTA, FQGNSA. The DNA of the CDR3 is TGTGCCAGCAGCTTTGTCGGATTGCGGTCCAGCGCCTACGAGCAGTACTTC. Translating gives CASSFVGLRSSAYEQYF.

The chain combines TRBV2 with TRBJ1-5, with D hard to call. CDR1 and CDR2 from the germline V gene are SNHLY and FYNNEI. This CDR3 spans 15 amino acids. Trimming shortened V by 1 base and J by 5 bases, and 12 bases separated the two germline ends. CDR3 protein: CASSEGLGLHQPQHF. CDR3 DNA sequence: TGTGCCAGCAGTGAAGGACTAGGGCTTCATCAGCCCCAGCATTTT.

This chain links TRBV28 with TRBJ1-4; 8 bases align to TRBD1. Trimming took 5 bases from V and 0 from J; bases not matched to a gene: 2. From germline, CDR1 is MDHEN and CDR2 SYDVKM. CDR3 length: 15 amino acids. The CDR3 DNA is TGTGCCAGCAGTGAACAGGGGGCAACTAATGAAAAACTGTTTTTT. Protein: CASSEQGATNEKLFF.

The gene calls are TRBV18 and TRBJ2-5; 7 bases fit TRBD2. The CDR3 is made up of 20 amino acids. Germline values: CDR1 KGHSH, CDR2 LQKENI. Trimming removed 4 bases from V and 5 bases from J; junction bases left unmatched: 25. This CDR3 is CASSQLPWDGGGGAGETQYF. The DNA of the CDR3 is TGTGCCAGCTCACAATTACCCTGGGACGGCGGAGGAGGAGCGGGGGAGACCCAGTACTTC.

This sequence joins TRBV28 and TRBJ2-1; 8 positions agree with TRBD2. Losses at the gene ends were 5 bases for V and 3 bases for J; bases not matched to a gene: 6. This CDR3 is built from 15 residues. Looked up from germline, CDR1 is MDHEN and CDR2 is SYDVKM. The CDR3: CASSPGGVGYNEQFF. For the CDR3, the DNA is TGTGCCAGCAGTCCCGGGGGGGTTGGCTACAATGAGCAGTTCTTC.

This chain uses TRBV6-1 with TRBJ1-6; weak D call: TRBD1 (5 bases). CDR3 length: 14 residues. V shed 3 bases and J shed 10 bases, with 13 bases lying between them. The V gene's germline CDR1 is MNHNS and CDR2 SASEGT. The CDR3 reads CASSDSRGRSPLHF. DNA of the CDR3: TGTGCCAGCAGTGATAGCCGGGGACGGTCACCCCTCCACTTT.

The rearrangement joins TRBV7-2 to TRBJ2-7; the D call may be TRBD1 or TRBD2 (5 bases each). Trimming removed 6 bases at V and 3 bases at J, with 18 bases between. CDR3 length: 15 amino acids. Germline V gene lookup returns CDR1 SGHTA and CDR2 FQGNSA. CDR3 in DNA: TGTGCCAGCAGTTTACCCGGGGCAACGATCTACGAGCAGTACTTC. Its translation: CASSLPGATIYEQYF.

The V call is TRBV19, the J call TRBJ1-5; TRBD1 matches 9 bases. V was pared by 9 bases and J by 8 bases, with 5 bases of the junction left unmatched. This CDR3 contains 12 residues. The germline gives CDR1 LNHDA, CDR2 SQIVND (reference sequence). DNA for the CDR3: TGTGCCAGCACACAGGGGGCGAAGCCCCAGCATTTT. The encoded protein is CASTQGAKPQHF.

This chain uses TRBV19 with TRBJ2-5, with TRBD2 matching over 9 bases. This CDR3 is built from 15 residues. Germline lookup yields CDR1 LNHDA and CDR2 SQIVND (reference sequence). V was clipped by 4 bases and J by 0 bases; unmatched bases: 3. The CDR3 sequence is CASSKAGGYQETQYF. DNA for the CDR3: TGTGCCAGTAGTAAGGCGGGAGGGTACCAAGAGACCCAGTACTTC.

For this clone: The junction departs from the called germline gene at one end, perhaps through a read error. The V call is TRBV5-1, the J call TRBJ2-2, with 7 bases matching TRBD1. The CDR3 runs 15 residues. Germline V gene data show CDR1 as SGHRS and CDR2 as YFSETQ. The CDR3 DNA sequence: TGCGCCAGCAGCAGAGGGGGCCAGAACACCGAGGAGCTGTCTTTT. The encoded protein is CASSRGGQNTEELSF.

Of note for this clone: Other nucleotide sequences in the sample specify the same CDR3. This chain joins TRBV6-5 and TRBJ2-7; D may match TRBD1 or TRBD2 (8 bases each). The length of the CDR3 is 14 residues. The germline V gene has CDR1 MNHEY and CDR2 SVGAGI. Trimming removed 8 bases from V and 6 bases from J, with 20 bases in between. CDR3 in DNA: TGTGCCAGCTTCGGTCAGGGGGCGGGGGGCGAGCAGTACTTC. It yields the protein CASFGQGAGGEQYF.

V and J are TRBV30 and TRBJ2-1, with D unclear. The CDR3 loop spans 14 amino acids. Looked up from germline, CDR1 is GTSNPN and CDR2 is SVGIG (reference sequence). The V end was cut by 5 bases, the J end by 8 bases, with 19 bases between. In DNA form, the CDR3 reads TGTGCCTGGGCCTTTAGGGTGAGGCCCTATGAGCAGTTCTTC. Its protein product is CAWAFRVRPYEQFF.

CDR3 residues: CASSLAAGTSGGEQFF. In DNA form, the CDR3 reads TGTGCCAGCAGCTTGGCCGCCGGGACCTCAGGGGGGGAGCAGTTCTTC. The chain has TRBV5-4 and TRBJ2-1; possible D gene TRBD1, 7 bases. The CDR3 extends over 16 amino acids. CDR1 SGHNT and CDR2 YYREEE come from the germline V gene (reference sequence). V lost 0 bases and J 10 bases, leaving 20 bases between the germline ends.

This chain connects TRBV7-3 to TRBJ2-3, with TRBD2 identical over 12 bases. The CDR3 runs to 15 residues. The junction had 2 bases not matched to a gene; V was cut back by 2 bases and J by 5 bases. The germline gives CDR1 SGHTA, CDR2 FQGTGA. This CDR3 is CASSLLAGGGDTQYF. For the CDR3, the DNA is TGTGCCAGCAGCTTACTAGCGGGAGGGGGAGATACGCAGTATTTT.

The V and J genes are TRBV5-1 and TRBJ1-6, with 11 bases lining up with TRBD1. The CDR3 extends over 18 amino acids. Unmatched junction bases numbered 10, after V lost 3 bases and J lost 5 bases. The V gene's germline CDR1 is SGHRS and CDR2 YFSETQ. CDR3 sequence: CASSSDRGLPSDNSPLHF. The CDR3 coding sequence is TGCGCCAGCAGCTCGGACAGGGGGCTCCCCTCGGATAATTCACCCCTCCACTTT. Complete variable domain (other parts from reference TRBV5-1 and TRBJ1-6): KAGVTQTPRYLIKTRGQQVTLSCSPISGHRSVSWYQQTPGQGLQFLFEYFSETQRNKGNFPGRFSGRQFSNSRSEMNVSTLELGDSALYLCASSSDRGLPSDNSPLHFGNGTRLTVT.

This clone was seen only once. This chain uses TRBV18 with TRBJ2-3, with a tentative D call TRBD1 (5 bases). The V end was cut by 3 bases, the J end by 2 bases, with 9 bases between. In germline, CDR1 is KGHSH, CDR2 LQKENI. This CDR3 comprises 14 residues. The CDR3 nucleotides are TGTGCCAGCTCACCCAGGGCCTCCACAGATACGCAGTATTTT. This encodes CASSPRASTDTQYF.

The chain carries TRBV6-5 and TRBJ1-5, with a tentative D call TRBD1 (6 bases). V was clipped by 5 bases and J by 6 bases, with 17 bases between them. The CDR3 sequence is 15 residues long. The germline V gene has CDR1 MNHEY and CDR2 SVGAGI. The CDR3 is CASSGERGPAQPQHF. CDR3 nucleotides: TGTGCCAGCAGTGGTGAGCGGGGGCCCGCTCAGCCCCAGCATTTT.

This chain links TRBV7-3 with TRBJ2-2; D gene ambiguous. Germline CDR1 is SGHTA and CDR2 is FQGTGA. With 2 bases removed from V and 1 base from J, the gap between germline ends came to 5 bases. The CDR3 consists of 14 residues. CDR3 nucleotides: TGTGCCAGCAGCTTAGACGGGAACACCGGGGAGCTGTTTTTT. Translated: CASSLDGNTGELFF.

This clone was recorded only once. The CDR3 sequence is CASRALWREVGGELFF. The CDR3 bases are TGTGCCAGCAGGGCGTTGTGGCGGGAGGTGGGCGGGGAGCTGTTTTTT. This chain connects TRBV28 to TRBJ2-2, with 8 bases aligning to TRBD2. The CDR3 is 16 residues long. J gave up 7 bases and V 6 bases, and 13 bases lay outside the gene matches. Per germline, CDR1 MDHEN and CDR2 SYDVKM.

The rearrangement links TRBV6-1 to TRBJ1-4; D possibly corresponds to TRBD1 (6 bases). The germline V gene has CDR1 MNHNS and CDR2 SASEGT. This CDR3 comprises 16 residues. Trimming left V 1 base short and J 8 bases short, with 17 bases between. CDR3 bases: TGTGCCAGCAGTGAAGTCCCGGCAGGGGTGACAGAAAAACTGTTTTTT. Residues: CASSEVPAGVTEKLFF.

The rearrangement joins TRBV4-1 to TRBJ2-6; possibly TRBD2 for D (6 bases). The germline V and J ends were trimmed by 4 bases and 0 bases, with 16 bases remaining between them. This CDR3 comprises 18 residues. In germline, CDR1 is MGHRA, CDR2 YSYEKL. CDR3 sequence (DNA): TGCGCCAGCAGCCGGGACTCCTGGCAGAGCTCTGGGGCCAACGTCCTGACTTTC. Protein sequence: CASSRDSWQSSGANVLTF.

The CDR3: CASSQDVRGLGTEAFF. The CDR3 DNA follows: TGCGCCAGCAGCCAAGATGTTCGGGGGCTCGGCACTGAAGCTTTCTTT. The V call is TRBV4-1, the J call TRBJ1-1; weak D call: TRBD1 (6 bases). This CDR3 is built from 16 residues. The ends were cut back, 0 bases at V and 4 bases at J, with 15 bases in the middle. CDR1 and CDR2 from the germline V gene are MGHRA and YSYEKL.

The V and J genes are TRBV6-5 and TRBJ1-1; 8 bases agree with TRBD1. The V gene's germline CDR1 is MNHEY and CDR2 SVGAGI. V gave up 4 bases and J gave up 2 bases; unmatched junction bases: 6. The CDR3 extends over 15 amino acids. CDR3 in amino acids: CASSSGTGSNTEAFF. The CDR3 bases are TGTGCCAGCAGTTCCGGGACAGGCTCAAACACTGAAGCTTTCTTT.